This T cell receptor (beta chain) emerged from a study of T cells after posttransplantation cyclophosphamide. This CDR3 region has 15 residues. Per germline, CDR1 SNHLY and CDR2 FYNNEI. V lost 4 bases and J lost 1; bases outside the gene matches: 2. Study-level points and caveats: Donor-recipient repertoire similarity was low at 1-2 months, rising over year one. TRB clonality was highly associated with recipient CMV seropositivity and reactivation.

This clone has ten or more counts. No antigen is known for it. The related graft donor's blood sample was taken on the day of bone marrow donation. Measured with immunoSEQ multiplex PCR; TCRdb has only the in-frame clones, and not every one. This repertoire holds 35,000 to 55,000 clones, and none appear only once. The sequence derives from a man between 35 and 55 years old in good health, CMV-negative, and a related stem cell transplant donor. The chain carries TRBV2 and TRBJ2-3; 10 bases are shared with TRBD2. The sample was PBMCs. DNA of the CDR3: TGTGCCAGCAGTGTGCTAGCGGGAGGCACAGATACGCAGTATTTT. Translation gives CASSVLAGGTDTQYF. The full variable domain, its missing parts supplied by reference TRBV2 and TRBJ2-3, is EPEVTQTPSHQVTQMGQEVILRCVPISNHLYFYWYRQILGQKVEFLVSFYNNEISEKSEIFDDQFSVERPDGSNFTLKIRSTKLEDSAMYFCASSVLAGGTDTQYFGPGTRLTVL.